A single sample gave rise to the 20 T cell receptor beta chains below, sequenced in a study of T cell responses to AZD1222 COVID-19 vaccine. Sequenced by immunoSEQ multiplex PCR; TCRdb stores in-frame clones only, minus some. The sample holds about 170,000 clones, 87% seen once. This material consisted of peripheral blood, taken on day 0 of AZD1222 vaccination. The source is an adult in good health.

V usage is TRBV2 and J usage is TRBJ1-6, with 8 bases fitting TRBD1. Germline CDR1 is SNHLY and CDR2 is FYNNEI. Trimming cost V 6 bases and J 7 bases; bases outside gene matches: 5. CDR3 length: 14 residues. As DNA, the CDR3 is TGTGCCAGCAGGCAACAGGGGGGAAATTCACCCCTCCACTTT. Translated: CASRQQGGNSPLHF.

V usage is TRBV6-4 and J usage is TRBJ2-3; tentatively, D is TRBD2 (6 bases). Germline CDR1 and CDR2: MRHNA and SNTAGT. The CDR3 has 13 amino acids. With 4 bases removed from V and 2 bases from J, the gap between germline ends came to 7 bases. In DNA, the CDR3 is TGTGCCAGCAGTGGACTAGACACAGATACGCAGTATTTT. Translating gives CASSGLDTDTQYF.

The chain employs TRBV9 and TRBJ1-1; D gene uncertain. Germline-derived CDR1 and CDR2 are SGDLS and YYNGEE. The CDR3 is made up of 15 amino acids. V was cut by 0 bases and J by 0 bases, with 9 bases left in between. In nucleotides, the CDR3 is TGTGCCAGCAGCGTAGAAGGCGGATTGAACACTGAAGCTTTCTTT. Encoded protein: CASSVEGGLNTEAFF.

The genes are TRBV7-9 and TRBJ2-3, with 9 bases fitting TRBD2. The V and J ends lost 8 bases and 7 bases, in that order; junction bases with no gene match: 13. Germline CDR1 SEHNR, CDR2 FQNEAQ (reference sequence). CDR3 length: 15 residues. The CDR3 region is CASGWGGGRANTQYF. In nucleotides, the CDR3 is TGTGCCAGCGGTTGGGGCGGCGGGAGGGCCAATACGCAGTATTTT.

The gene calls are TRBV6-5 and TRBJ2-3, with TRBD2 as a possible D gene (6 bases). CDR1 is MNHEY, CDR2 SVGAGI, per germline. Between the trimmed V and J ends, which lost 4 bases and 0 bases, there was a span of 14 bases. The CDR3 covers 16 residues. The CDR3 DNA is TGTGCCAGCAGTTCTCGGGCGGGACCTAGCACAGATACGCAGTATTTT. Translated: CASSSRAGPSTDTQYF.

V usage is TRBV5-5 and J usage is TRBJ2-2, with D maybe TRBD2 (6 bases). Germline V gives CDR1 SGHKS, CDR2 YYEKEE (reference sequence). The germline V and J ends were trimmed by 9 bases and 0 bases, with 15 bases remaining between them. There are 15 residues in the CDR3. CDR3 sequence: CATEGGVANTGELFF. DNA of the CDR3: TGTGCCACGGAGGGCGGGGTCGCGAACACCGGGGAGCTGTTTTTT.

This CDR3 is CASHRENTEAFF. CDR3 nucleotide sequence: TGTGCCTCCCACAGGGAGAACACTGAAGCTTTCTTT. This chain uses TRBV30 with TRBJ1-1, with D possibly matching TRBD1 (6 bases). The CDR3 is 12 residues long. CDR1 and CDR2 from the germline V gene are GTSNPN and SVGIG (reference sequence). V gave up 7 bases and J gave up 1 base, with 10 bases separating them.

The J gene is TRBJ2-3, the V gene TRBV5-1; TRBD2 agrees at 14 bases. J gave up 7 bases and V 2 bases, and 6 bases lay outside the gene matches. Germline loops: CDR1 SGHRS, CDR2 YFSETQ. The CDR3 has 16 residues. The CDR3 reads CASSFDGTSGSNTQYF. CDR3 in DNA: TGCGCCAGCAGCTTCGACGGGACTAGCGGGAGTAATACGCAGTATTTT. Full variable domain (outside the CDR3, taken from reference TRBV5-1 and TRBJ2-3): KAGVTQTPRYLIKTRGQQVTLSCSPISGHRSVSWYQQTPGQGLQFLFEYFSETQRNKGNFPGRFSGRQFSNSRSEMNVSTLELGDSALYLCASSFDGTSGSNTQYFGPGTRLTVL.

The chain carries TRBV5-1 and TRBJ2-7, with D possibly matching TRBD2 (6 bases). V was clipped by 0 bases and J by 2 bases, with 12 bases between them. Germline CDR1 and CDR2: SGHRS and YFSETQ. The CDR3 is 15 amino acids. CDR3 in DNA: TGCGCCAGCAGCTTGGGGTGGGGACTTGCCTACGAGCAGTACTTC. This sequence encodes CASSLGWGLAYEQYF.

This chain joins TRBV6-5 and TRBJ1-2, with D hard to call. V lost 1 base to trimming and J lost 4 bases, with 10 bases between them. This CDR3 contains 14 residues. Per germline, CDR1 MNHEY and CDR2 SVGAGI. The CDR3 protein is CASSYYRIGYGYTF. The DNA for the CDR3 is TGTGCCAGCAGTTACTATCGGATCGGCTATGGCTACACCTTC.

The chain combines TRBV4-2 with TRBJ1-2; TRBD1 is a possible D gene (5 bases). V shed 4 bases and J shed 5 bases, with 20 bases lying between them. CDR3 size: 16 residues. Germline lookup yields CDR1 LGHNA and CDR2 YNFKEQ. The CDR3 region is CASSPSVGTGRYGYTF. In DNA, the CDR3 is TGTGCCAGCAGCCCCTCGGTCGGGACGGGAAGATATGGCTACACCTTC.

The genes are TRBV7-3 and TRBJ1-1; D not resolved. V lost 5 bases, J lost 4 bases, and 11 bases lay in between. The germline V gene encodes CDR1 SGHTA and CDR2 FQGTGA. There are 13 residues in the CDR3. The CDR3 DNA is TGTGCCAGCAGCCGCGAGGGTGTCACTGAAGCTTTCTTT. The encoded protein is CASSREGVTEAFF.

This chain links TRBV7-2 with TRBJ2-1; 12 bases are shared with TRBD2. V was clipped by 2 bases and J by 2 bases; unmatched bases: 7. The CDR3 is 18 residues long. CDR1 is SGHTA and CDR2 is FQGNSA in the germline V gene. In DNA, the CDR3 is TGTGCCAGCAGCTTAAGACTAGCGGGAGTAGGGCCCTACAATGAGCAGTTCTTC. This translates into CASSLRLAGVGPYNEQFF. Together with reference TRBV7-2 and TRBJ2-1, the CDR3 gives the full variable domain: GAGVSQSPSNKVTEKGKDVELRCDPISGHTALYWYRQSLGQGLEFLIYFQGNSAPDKSGLPSDRFSAERTGGSVSTLTIQRTQQEDSAVYLCASSLRLAGVGPYNEQFFGPGTRLTVL.

The chain combines TRBV5-6 with TRBJ2-7; weak D call: TRBD2 (6 bases). CDR1 is SGHDT, CDR2 YYEEEE, per germline. V lost 0 bases and J lost 3, with 10 bases in between. There are 14 residues in the CDR3. CDR3 protein: CASSLVQGGYEQYF. CDR3 coding DNA: TGTGCCAGCAGCTTGGTTCAGGGAGGCTACGAGCAGTACTTC.

J is TRBJ2-5 and V is TRBV11-3; 8 bases align to TRBD1. With 4 bases clipped from V and 4 bases from J, the junction kept 2 bases outside the gene matches. Germline loops: CDR1 SGHNT, CDR2 YENEEA. This CDR3 is built from 13 residues. The CDR3 DNA follows: TGTGCCAGCAGCTCAGGGGGCCTAGAGACCCAGTACTTC. Encoded protein: CASSSGGLETQYF.

The rearrangement joins TRBV27 to TRBJ2-2; D gene unclear. V lost 2 bases to trimming and J lost 1 base, with 14 bases between them. Germline-derived CDR1 and CDR2 are MNHEY and SMNVEV (reference sequence). CDR3 length: 17 residues. CDR3 amino acids: CASSLTSFALNTGELFF. CDR3 DNA: TGTGCCAGCAGTTTAACTTCATTCGCTCTGAACACCGGGGAGCTGTTTTTT.

V and J are TRBV3-1 (or the pseudogene TRBV3-2) and TRBJ1-2, with D maybe TRBD1 (6 bases). This CDR3 is 14 amino acids long. The germline CDR1 and CDR2 sequences are LGHDT and YNNKEL (reference sequence). The V gene lost 1 base and the J gene lost 4 bases, with 10 bases spanning the gap. CDR3 DNA: TGTGCCAGCAGCCAAGCTCTCAGGGGCTATGGCTACACCTTC. This codes for CASSQALRGYGYTF.

The V gene is TRBV28, the J gene TRBJ1-2; possible D gene TRBD1, 6 bases. V lost 2 bases and J 4 bases, leaving 8 bases between the germline ends. The CDR3 consists of 13 residues. The V gene's germline CDR1 is MDHEN and CDR2 SYDVKM. Written as DNA, the CDR3 is TGTGCCAGCAGTTTAGGGGGGGCCTATGGCTACACCTTC. Amino acid sequence: CASSLGGAYGYTF.

V is TRBV5-1 and J is TRBJ1-3; the D is unclear. Germline V gene lookup returns CDR1 SGHRS and CDR2 YFSETQ. Trimming cost V 0 bases and J 4 bases, with 8 bases left between them. This CDR3 contains 14 residues. The CDR3 DNA reads as TGCGCCAGCAGCTTGGCCTCGGGCGGAAACACCATATATTTT. Residues: CASSLASGGNTIYF.

This sequence joins TRBV4-1 and TRBJ1-2, with a tentative D call TRBD1 (6 bases). V was shortened by 2 bases and J by 0 bases, with 13 bases between the two germline ends. CDR1 is MGHRA, CDR2 YSYEKL, per germline. CDR3 length equals 16 residues. This CDR3 reads CASSQSLAGANYGYTF. The CDR3 nucleotides read TGCGCCAGCAGCCAAAGTCTGGCAGGGGCTAACTATGGCTACACCTTC.